This TCR beta chain was captured by sequencing in a study of blood T cell repertoires in COVID-19. Overall study context: Some COVID-19 samples were acute and others convalescent; all came from the United States, Italy and Spain. Nucleic acid was either cDNA or gDNA, and it came from T cells, B-cell-depleted T cells, or PBMCs.

Authors' methods: The authors estimated nucleated cell counts from reference gene primer amplification. Here immunoSEQ multiplex PCR was the method, and the copy in TCRdb shows in-frame clones only, minus some. That table gives V, J and clone size, and the DNA gave D and trimming. The sample holds some 140,000 clones, about 76% seen once. The CDR3 covers 14 residues. Germline V gives CDR1 SGHRS, CDR2 YFSETQ. Trimming left V 0 bases short and J 0 bases short, with 7 bases between. Notes on this clone: Other nucleotide sequences in the sample specify the same CDR3.

This rearrangement joins TRBV5-1 to TRBJ2-7, with a weak D call TRBD1 (5 bases). The sequencing sample was made of peripheral blood. This TCR was recovered from a man older than 75 with acute or convalescent COVID-19. The CDR3 nucleotides are TGCGCCAGCAGCTTGGGGGGCCCCTCCTACGAGCAGTACTTC. Its protein is CASSLGGPSYEQYF.